What follows are 2 T cell receptor beta chains derived from one specimen sequenced in a study of identical twins' blood T cells. In TCRdb, the 5' RACE reads were re-called with MiXCR into one record per CDR3 protein. The table includes hundreds of thousands of distinct CDR3 sequences, roughly 27% detected once. The source material was PBMCs. The source is a woman between 18 and 55 years old in good health.

In this sample, this clonotype turned up a few times. This chain uses TRBV7-7 with TRBJ2-5; tentatively, D is TRBD2 (6 bases). The germline V and J ends were trimmed by 3 bases and 2 bases, with 16 bases remaining between them. This CDR3 has 16 amino acids. Germline loops: CDR1 SSHAT, CDR2 FNYEAQ (reference sequence). DNA of the CDR3: TGTGCCAGCAGCTTTCTTTCGGGAGACAGTCAAGAGACCCAGTACTTC. It encodes CASSFLSGDSQETQYF.

This clonotype appeared a few times. Mismatch with germline at one junction end may stem from a read error. This chain joins TRBV14 and TRBJ1-1; D gene ambiguous. This CDR3 has 13 amino acids. The germline CDR1 and CDR2 sequences are SGHDN and FVKESK. The CDR3 protein is CASSQGLKTEAFF. The CDR3 DNA reads as TGTGCCAGCAGCCAAGGGTTGAAAACTGAAGCTTTCTTT. The whole variable domain, remainder taken from reference TRBV14 and TRBJ1-1, is EAGVTQFPSHSVIEKGQTVTLRCDPISGHDNLYWYRRVMGKEIKFLLHFVKESKQDESGMPNNRFLAERTGGTYSTLKVQPAELEDSGVYFCASSQGLKTEAFFGQGTRLTVV.